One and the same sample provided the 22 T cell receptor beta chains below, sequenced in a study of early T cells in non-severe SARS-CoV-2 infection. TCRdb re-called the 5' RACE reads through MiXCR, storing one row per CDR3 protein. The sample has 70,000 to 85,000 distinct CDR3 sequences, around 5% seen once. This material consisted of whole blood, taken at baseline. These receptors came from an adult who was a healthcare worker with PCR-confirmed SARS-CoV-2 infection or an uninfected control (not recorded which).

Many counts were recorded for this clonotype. Written as DNA, the CDR3 is TGTGCCAGCAGCTCTGGACTAGCGGGGGTTACGCAGTATTTT. This sequence encodes CASSSGLAGVTQYF. The chain combines TRBV5-4 with TRBJ2-3; 13 positions match TRBD2. The J segment lost 8 bases and the V segment lost 3 bases, leaving 3 bases of the junction unmatched. The germline V gene has CDR1 SGHNT and CDR2 YYREEE (reference sequence). This CDR3 contains 14 residues.

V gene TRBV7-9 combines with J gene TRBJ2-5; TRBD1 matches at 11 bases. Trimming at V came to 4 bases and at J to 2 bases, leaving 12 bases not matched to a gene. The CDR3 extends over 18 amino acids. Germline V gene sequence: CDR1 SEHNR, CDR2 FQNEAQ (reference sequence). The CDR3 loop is CASSSTQDRGRLQETQYF. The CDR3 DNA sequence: TGTGCCAGCAGCTCTACACAGGACAGGGGGCGTCTGCAAGAGACCCAGTACTTC.

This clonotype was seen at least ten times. The CDR3 spells CASSLNGYTEAFF. CDR3 coding DNA: TGTGCCAGCAGCTTAAACGGGTACACTGAAGCTTTCTTT. The chain couples TRBV7-3 to TRBJ1-1; D unclear. The CDR3 extends over 13 amino acids. Between the trimmed V and J ends, which lost 1 base and 3 bases, there was a span of 6 bases. CDR1 is SGHTA, CDR2 FQGTGA, per germline.

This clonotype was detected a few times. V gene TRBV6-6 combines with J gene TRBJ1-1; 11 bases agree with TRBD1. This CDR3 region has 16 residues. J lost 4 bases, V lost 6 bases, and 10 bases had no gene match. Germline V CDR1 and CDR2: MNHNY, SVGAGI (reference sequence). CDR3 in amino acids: CASSLDRGRRGTEAFF. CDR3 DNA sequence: TGTGCCAGCAGCCTGGACAGGGGGCGAAGGGGCACTGAAGCTTTCTTT.

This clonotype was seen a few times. Here the CDR3 DNA reads TGTGCCAGCAGCTCCTCTAATTCCGCGGATGGCTACACCTTC. This encodes CASSSSNSADGYTF. The chain links TRBV13 to TRBJ1-2; no clear D gene. Germline V gives CDR1 PRHDT, CDR2 FYEKMQ (reference sequence). This CDR3 is built from 14 residues. V lost 4 bases and J 6 bases, leaving 15 bases between the germline ends.

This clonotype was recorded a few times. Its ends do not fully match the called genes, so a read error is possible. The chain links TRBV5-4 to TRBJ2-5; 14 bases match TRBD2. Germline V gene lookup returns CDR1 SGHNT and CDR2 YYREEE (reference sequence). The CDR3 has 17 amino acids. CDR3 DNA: TGTGCCGGCAGCCCGGGACTAGCGGGAGTTGCTGTGGAGACCCAGTACTTC. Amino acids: CAGSPGLAGVAVETQYF.

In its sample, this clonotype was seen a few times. The CDR3 region has the DNA TGTGCCAGCAGCTTGACGGGGAGCTATGGCTACACCTTC. The encoded protein is CASSLTGSYGYTF. The J gene is TRBJ1-2, the V gene TRBV5-6; no clear D. V lost 1 base and J 4 bases, leaving 8 bases between the germline ends. Germline V CDR1 and CDR2: SGHDT, YYEEEE. The CDR3 has 13 amino acids.

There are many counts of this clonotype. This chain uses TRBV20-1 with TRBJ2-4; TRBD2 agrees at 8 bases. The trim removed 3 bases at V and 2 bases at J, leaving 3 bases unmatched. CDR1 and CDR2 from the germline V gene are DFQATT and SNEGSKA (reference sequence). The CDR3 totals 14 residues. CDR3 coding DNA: TGCAGTGCTAGCGGGAGGGTGTCCAAAAACATTCAGTACTTC. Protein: CSASGRVSKNIQYF.

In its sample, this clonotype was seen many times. The CDR3 loop reads CASRDRTFNTGELFF. CDR3 DNA sequence: TGTGCCAGCAGGGACAGAACCTTTAACACCGGGGAGCTGTTTTTT. The rearrangement uses TRBV6-5 and TRBJ2-2, with D possibly being TRBD1 (6 bases). V was clipped by 6 bases and J by 2 bases, with 13 bases between them. Germline V gene lookup returns CDR1 MNHEY and CDR2 SVGAGI. CDR3 size: 15 residues.

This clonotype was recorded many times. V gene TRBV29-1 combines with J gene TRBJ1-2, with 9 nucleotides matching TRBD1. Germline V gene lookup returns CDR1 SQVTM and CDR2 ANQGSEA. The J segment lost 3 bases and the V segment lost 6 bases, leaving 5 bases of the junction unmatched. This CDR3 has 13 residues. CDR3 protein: CSVGQGGDYGYTF. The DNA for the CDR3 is TGCAGCGTGGGACAGGGCGGGGACTATGGCTACACCTTC.

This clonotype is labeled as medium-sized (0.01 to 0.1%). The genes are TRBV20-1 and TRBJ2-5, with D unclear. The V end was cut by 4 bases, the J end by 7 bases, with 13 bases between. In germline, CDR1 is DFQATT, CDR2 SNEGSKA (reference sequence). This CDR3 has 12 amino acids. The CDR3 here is CSAIKGLGTQYF. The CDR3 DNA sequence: TGCAGTGCTATCAAGGGTTTAGGGACCCAGTACTTC.

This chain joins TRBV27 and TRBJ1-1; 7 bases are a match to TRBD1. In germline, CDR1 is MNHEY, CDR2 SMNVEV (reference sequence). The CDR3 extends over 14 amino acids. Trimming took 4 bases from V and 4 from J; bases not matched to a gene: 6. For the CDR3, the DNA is TGTGCCAGCAGTTCGACAGGGTGGAGCACTGAAGCTTTCTTT. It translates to CASSSTGWSTEAFF.

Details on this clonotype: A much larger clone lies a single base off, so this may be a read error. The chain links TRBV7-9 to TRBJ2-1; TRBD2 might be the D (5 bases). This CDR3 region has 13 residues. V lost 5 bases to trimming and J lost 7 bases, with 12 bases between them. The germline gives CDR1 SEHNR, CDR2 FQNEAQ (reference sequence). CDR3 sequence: CASSRSGGNEQFF. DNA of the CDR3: TGTGCCAGCAGCCGCTCTGGCGGGAATGAGCAGTTCTTC.

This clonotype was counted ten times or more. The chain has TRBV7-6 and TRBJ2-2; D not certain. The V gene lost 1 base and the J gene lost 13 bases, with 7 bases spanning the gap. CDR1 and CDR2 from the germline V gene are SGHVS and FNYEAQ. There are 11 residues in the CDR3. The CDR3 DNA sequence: TGTGCCAGCAGCTTAGGTGGTGCGCTGTTTTTT. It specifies CASSLGGALFF.

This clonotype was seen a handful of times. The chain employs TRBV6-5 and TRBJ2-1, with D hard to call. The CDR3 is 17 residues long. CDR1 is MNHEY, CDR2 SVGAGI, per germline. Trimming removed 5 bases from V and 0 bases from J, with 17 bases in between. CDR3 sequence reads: CASSPPTAMYSYNEQFF. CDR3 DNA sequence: TGTGCCAGCAGTCCTCCGACGGCCATGTACTCCTACAATGAGCAGTTCTTC.

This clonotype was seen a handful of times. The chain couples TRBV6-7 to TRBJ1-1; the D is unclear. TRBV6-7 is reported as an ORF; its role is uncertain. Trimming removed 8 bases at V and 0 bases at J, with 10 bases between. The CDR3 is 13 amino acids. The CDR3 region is CASSGSLNTEAFF. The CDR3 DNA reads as TGTGCCAGCTCGGGCAGCCTGAACACTGAAGCTTTCTTT.

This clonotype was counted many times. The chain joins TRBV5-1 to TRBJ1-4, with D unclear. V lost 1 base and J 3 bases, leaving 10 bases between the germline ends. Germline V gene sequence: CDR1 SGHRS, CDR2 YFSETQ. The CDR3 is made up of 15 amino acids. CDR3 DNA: TGCGCCAGCAGCTTGTCCACGCTCGCTAATGAAAAACTGTTTTTT. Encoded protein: CASSLSTLANEKLFF.

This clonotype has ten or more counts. The CDR3 loop is CASSYRTGSTGANVLTF. The CDR3 bases are TGTGCCAGCAGTTATCGGACAGGGAGTACTGGGGCCAACGTCCTGACTTTC. The chain recombines TRBV12-3 or TRBV12-4 with TRBJ2-6; 8 bases map to TRBD1. This CDR3 has 17 amino acids. Germline trimming cut 4 bases from V and 2 bases from J; bases unmatched to any gene: 7.

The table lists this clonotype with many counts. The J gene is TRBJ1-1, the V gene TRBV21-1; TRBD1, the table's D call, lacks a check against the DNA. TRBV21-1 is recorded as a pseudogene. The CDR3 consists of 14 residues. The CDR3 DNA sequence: TGTGCCAGCAGCAAACAGGGGGCGAACACTGAAGCTTTCTTT. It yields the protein CASSKQGANTEAFF.

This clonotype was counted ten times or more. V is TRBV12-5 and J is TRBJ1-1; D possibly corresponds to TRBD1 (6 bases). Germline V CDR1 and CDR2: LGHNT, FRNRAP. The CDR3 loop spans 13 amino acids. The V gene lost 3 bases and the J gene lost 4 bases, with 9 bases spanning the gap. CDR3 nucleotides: TGTGCTAGTGGTTTCCGACAGGCCACTGAAGCTTTCTTT. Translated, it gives CASGFRQATEAFF.

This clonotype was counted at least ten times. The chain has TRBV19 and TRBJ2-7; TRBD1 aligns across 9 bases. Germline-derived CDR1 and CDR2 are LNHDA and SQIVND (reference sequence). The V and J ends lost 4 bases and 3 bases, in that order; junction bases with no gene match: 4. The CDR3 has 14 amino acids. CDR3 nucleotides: TGTGCCAGTAGTACCCGGGACAGGGTCTACGAGCAGTACTTC. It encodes CASSTRDRVYEQYF.

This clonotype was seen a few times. The CDR3 here is CASSQDVGNTEAFF. Written as DNA, the CDR3 is TGTGCCAGCAGCCAAGATGTGGGGAACACTGAAGCTTTCTTT. The chain couples TRBV4-2 to TRBJ1-1; D call uncertain. Germline CDR1 is LGHNA and CDR2 is YNFKEQ. V was cut by 0 bases and J by 1 base, with 6 bases left in between. This CDR3 has 14 residues.